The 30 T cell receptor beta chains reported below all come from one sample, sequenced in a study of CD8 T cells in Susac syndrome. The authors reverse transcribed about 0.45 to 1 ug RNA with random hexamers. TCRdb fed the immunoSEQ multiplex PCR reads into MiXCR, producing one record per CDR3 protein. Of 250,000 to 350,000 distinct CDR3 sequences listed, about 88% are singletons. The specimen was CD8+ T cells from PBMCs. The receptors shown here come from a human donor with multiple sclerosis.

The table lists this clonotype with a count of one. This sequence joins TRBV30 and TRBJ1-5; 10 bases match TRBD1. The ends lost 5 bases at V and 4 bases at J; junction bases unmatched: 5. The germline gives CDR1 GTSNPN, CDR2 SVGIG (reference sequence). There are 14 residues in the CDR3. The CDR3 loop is CAWSGTGDNQPQHF. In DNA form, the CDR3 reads TGTGCCTGGTCCGGGACAGGGGATAATCAGCCCCAGCATTTT. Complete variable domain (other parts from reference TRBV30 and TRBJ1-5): SQTIHQWPATLVQPVGSPLSLECTVEGTSNPNLYWYRQAAGRGLQLLFYSVGIGQISSEVPQNLSASRPQDRQFILSSKKLLLSDSGFYLCAWSGTGDNQPQHFGDGTRLSIL.

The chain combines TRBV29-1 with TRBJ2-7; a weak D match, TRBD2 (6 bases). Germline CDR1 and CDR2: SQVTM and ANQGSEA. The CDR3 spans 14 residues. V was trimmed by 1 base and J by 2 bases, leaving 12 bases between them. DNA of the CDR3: TGCAGCGTTGAAGGTAGCGGCGAGACCTACGAGCAGTACTTC. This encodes CSVEGSGETYEQYF.

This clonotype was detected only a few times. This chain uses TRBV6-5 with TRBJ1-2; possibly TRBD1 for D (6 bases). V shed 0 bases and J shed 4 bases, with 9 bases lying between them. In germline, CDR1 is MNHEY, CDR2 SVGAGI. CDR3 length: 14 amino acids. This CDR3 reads CASSYSRGSYGYTF. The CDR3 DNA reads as TGTGCCAGCAGTTACTCGAGGGGGTCCTATGGCTACACCTTC.

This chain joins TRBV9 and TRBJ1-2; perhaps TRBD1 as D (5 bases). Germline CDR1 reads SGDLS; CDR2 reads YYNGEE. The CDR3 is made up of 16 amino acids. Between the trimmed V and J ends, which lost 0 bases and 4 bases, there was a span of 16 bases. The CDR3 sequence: CASSVEGGTGGYGYTF. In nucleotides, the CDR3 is TGTGCCAGCAGCGTAGAAGGAGGCACGGGGGGCTATGGCTACACCTTC.

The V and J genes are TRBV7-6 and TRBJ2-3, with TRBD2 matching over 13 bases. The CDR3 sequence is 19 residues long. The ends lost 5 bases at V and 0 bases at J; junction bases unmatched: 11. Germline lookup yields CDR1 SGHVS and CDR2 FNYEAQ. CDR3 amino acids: CASSHQGLAGTTSTDTQYF. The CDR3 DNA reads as TGTGCCAGCAGCCACCAGGGACTAGCGGGAACTACTAGCACAGATACGCAGTATTTT.

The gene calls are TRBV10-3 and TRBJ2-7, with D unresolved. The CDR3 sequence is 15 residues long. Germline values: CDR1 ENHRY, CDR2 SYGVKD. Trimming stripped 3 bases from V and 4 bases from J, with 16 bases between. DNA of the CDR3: TGTGCCATCAGTGACTCCCTACTCCCGTCTTACGAGCAGTACTTC. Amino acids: CAISDSLLPSYEQYF.

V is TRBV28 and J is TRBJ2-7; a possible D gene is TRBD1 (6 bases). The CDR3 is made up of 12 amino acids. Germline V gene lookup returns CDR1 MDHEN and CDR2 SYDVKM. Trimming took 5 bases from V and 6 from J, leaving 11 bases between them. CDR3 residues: CASSTGTFEQYF. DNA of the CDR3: TGTGCCAGCAGTACCGGGACATTCGAGCAGTACTTC. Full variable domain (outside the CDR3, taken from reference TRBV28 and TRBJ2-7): DVKVTQSSRYLVKRTGEKVFLECVQDMDHENMFWYRQDPGLGLRLIYFSYDVKMKEKGDIPEGYSVSREKKERFSLILESASTNQTSMYLCASSTGTFEQYFGPGTRLTVT.

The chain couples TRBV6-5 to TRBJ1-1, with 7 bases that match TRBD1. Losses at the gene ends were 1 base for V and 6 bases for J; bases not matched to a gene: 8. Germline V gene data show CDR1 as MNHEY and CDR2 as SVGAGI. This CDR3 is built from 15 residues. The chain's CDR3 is CASSYFRTGGAEAFF. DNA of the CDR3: TGTGCCAGCAGTTACTTTAGGACAGGCGGCGCTGAAGCTTTCTTT.

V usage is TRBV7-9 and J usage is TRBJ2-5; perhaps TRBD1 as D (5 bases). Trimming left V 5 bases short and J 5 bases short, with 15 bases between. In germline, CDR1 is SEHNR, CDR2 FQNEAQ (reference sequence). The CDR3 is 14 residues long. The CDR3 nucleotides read TGTGCCAGCAGCCCGACGCAGGGAAGGGAGACCCAGTACTTC. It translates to CASSPTQGRETQYF.

The CDR3 sequence: CSAPPGHGGEEQYF. In nucleotides, the CDR3 is TGCAGTGCTCCGCCTGGGCATGGGGGGGAAGAGCAGTACTTC. This chain joins TRBV20-1 and TRBJ2-7, with TRBD2 matching 7 bases. Germline V gene lookup returns CDR1 DFQATT and CDR2 SNEGSKA (reference sequence). This CDR3 is 14 amino acids long. Unmatched junction bases numbered 14, after V lost 5 bases and J lost 7 bases.

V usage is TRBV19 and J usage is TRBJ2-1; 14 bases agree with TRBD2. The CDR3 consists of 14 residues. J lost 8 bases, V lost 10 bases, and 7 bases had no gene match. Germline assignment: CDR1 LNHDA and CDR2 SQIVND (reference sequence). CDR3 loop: CATSGLAGVDEQFF. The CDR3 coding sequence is TGTGCCACTTCGGGACTAGCGGGAGTGGATGAGCAGTTCTTC.

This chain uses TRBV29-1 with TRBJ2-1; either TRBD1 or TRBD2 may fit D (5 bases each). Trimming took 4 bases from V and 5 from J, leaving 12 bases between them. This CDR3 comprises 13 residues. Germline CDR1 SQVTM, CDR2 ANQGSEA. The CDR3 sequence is CSVAGLEDNEQFF. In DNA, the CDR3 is TGCAGCGTTGCAGGGCTGGAGGACAATGAGCAGTTCTTC.

The CDR3 nucleotides are TGCGCCAGCAGCTTGGTAAAGGGGCACGAGCAGTACTTC. It yields the protein CASSLVKGHEQYF. The chain has TRBV5-1 and TRBJ2-7, with D possibly matching TRBD1 (5 bases). The germline gives CDR1 SGHRS, CDR2 YFSETQ. Trimming removed 0 bases from V and 5 bases from J, with 9 bases in between. The CDR3 contains 13 residues.

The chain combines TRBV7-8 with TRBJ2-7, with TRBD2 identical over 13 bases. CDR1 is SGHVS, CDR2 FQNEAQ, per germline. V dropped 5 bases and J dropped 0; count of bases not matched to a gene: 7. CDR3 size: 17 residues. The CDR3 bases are TGTGCCAGCAGCCCGGGACTAGCGGGACCGAGCTCCTACGAGCAGTACTTC. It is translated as CASSPGLAGPSSYEQYF.

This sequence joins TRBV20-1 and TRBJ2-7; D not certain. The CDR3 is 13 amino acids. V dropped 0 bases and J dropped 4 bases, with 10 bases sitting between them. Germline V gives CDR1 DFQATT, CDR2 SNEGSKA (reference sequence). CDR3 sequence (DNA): TGCAGTGCTAGAGAAAGGCGGATGTACGAGCAGTACTTC. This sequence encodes CSARERRMYEQYF.

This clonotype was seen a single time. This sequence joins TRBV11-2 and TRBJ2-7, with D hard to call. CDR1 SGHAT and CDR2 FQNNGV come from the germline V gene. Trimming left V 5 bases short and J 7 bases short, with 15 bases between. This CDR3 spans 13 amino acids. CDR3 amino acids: CASSDRPVWEQYF. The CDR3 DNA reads TGTGCCAGCAGCGACCGCCCCGTGTGGGAGCAGTACTTC.

As DNA, the CDR3 is TGTGCCAGCAGCCCTCGGACTAGCGGGAGACCCAATGAGCAGTTCTTC. Protein sequence: CASSPRTSGRPNEQFF. This chain links TRBV12-3 or TRBV12-4 with TRBJ2-1; 13 bases are a match to TRBD2. V gave up 6 bases and J gave up 6 bases; unmatched junction bases: 8. The CDR3 covers 16 residues.

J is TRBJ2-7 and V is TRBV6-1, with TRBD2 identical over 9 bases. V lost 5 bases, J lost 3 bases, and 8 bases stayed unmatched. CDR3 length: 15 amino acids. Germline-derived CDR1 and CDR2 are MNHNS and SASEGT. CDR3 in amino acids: CASSPGLAGLYEQYF. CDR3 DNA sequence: TGTGCCAGCAGTCCGGGGCTAGCGGGACTCTACGAGCAGTACTTC.

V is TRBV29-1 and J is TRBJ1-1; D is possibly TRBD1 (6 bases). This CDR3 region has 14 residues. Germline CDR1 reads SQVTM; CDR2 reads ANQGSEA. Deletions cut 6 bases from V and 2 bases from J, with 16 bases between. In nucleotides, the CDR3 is TGCAGCGTGGCCCAGGACAGCCGAAACACTGAAGCTTTCTTT. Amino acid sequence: CSVAQDSRNTEAFF.

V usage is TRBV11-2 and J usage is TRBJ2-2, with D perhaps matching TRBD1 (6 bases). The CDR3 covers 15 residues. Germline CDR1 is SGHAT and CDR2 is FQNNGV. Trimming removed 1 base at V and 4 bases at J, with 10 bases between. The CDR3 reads CASSLAGEPTGELFF. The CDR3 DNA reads TGTGCCAGCAGCTTAGCAGGGGAACCCACCGGGGAGCTGTTTTTT.

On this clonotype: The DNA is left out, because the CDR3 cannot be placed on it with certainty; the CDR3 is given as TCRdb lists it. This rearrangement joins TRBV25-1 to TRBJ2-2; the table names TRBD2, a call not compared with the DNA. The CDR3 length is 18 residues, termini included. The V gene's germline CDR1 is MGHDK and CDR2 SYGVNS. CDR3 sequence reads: CASSDQREGLFGNGELFF.

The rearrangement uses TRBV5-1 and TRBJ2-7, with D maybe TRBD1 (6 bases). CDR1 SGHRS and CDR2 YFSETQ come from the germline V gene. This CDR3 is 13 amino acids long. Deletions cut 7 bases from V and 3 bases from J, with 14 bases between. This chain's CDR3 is CASSQGPLYEQYF. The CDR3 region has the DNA TGCGCCAGCTCACAGGGTCCCCTCTACGAGCAGTACTTC. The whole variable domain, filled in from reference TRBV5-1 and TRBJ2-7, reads KAGVTQTPRYLIKTRGQQVTLSCSPISGHRSVSWYQQTPGQGLQFLFEYFSETQRNKGNFPGRFSGRQFSNSRSEMNVSTLELGDSALYLCASSQGPLYEQYFGPGTRLTVT.

The CDR3 region is CASSSPRVDRQETQYF. The CDR3, as DNA: TGCGCCAGCAGCTCCCCTAGGGTTGACAGGCAAGAGACCCAGTACTTC. V is TRBV5-1 and J is TRBJ2-5; possibly TRBD1 for D (6 bases). The CDR3 contains 16 residues. V lost 3 bases, J lost 2 bases, and 17 bases lay in between. Germline CDR1 is SGHRS and CDR2 is YFSETQ.

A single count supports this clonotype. This CDR3 reads CASSFDPGPYNEQFF. As DNA, the CDR3 is TGTGCCAGCAGTTTCGACCCTGGGCCCTACAATGAGCAGTTCTTC. This chain joins TRBV12-3 or TRBV12-4 and TRBJ2-1; D remains ambiguous. The CDR3 covers 15 residues. V lost 3 bases and J lost 2, with 11 bases in between.

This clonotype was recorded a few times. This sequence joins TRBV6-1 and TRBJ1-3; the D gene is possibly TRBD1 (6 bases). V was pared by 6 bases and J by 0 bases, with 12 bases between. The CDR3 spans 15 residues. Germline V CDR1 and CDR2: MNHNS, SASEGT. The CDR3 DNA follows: TGTGCCAGCAGGGTACAGGGCTTCTCTGGAAACACCATATATTTT. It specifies CASRVQGFSGNTIYF.

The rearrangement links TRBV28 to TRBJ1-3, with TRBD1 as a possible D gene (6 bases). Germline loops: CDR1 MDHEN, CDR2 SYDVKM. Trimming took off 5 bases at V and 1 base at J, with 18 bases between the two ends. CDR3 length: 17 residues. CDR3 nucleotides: TGTGCCAGCAGTCTCCTTTACACGCAGGGGTCTGGAAACACCATATATTTT. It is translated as CASSLLYTQGSGNTIYF. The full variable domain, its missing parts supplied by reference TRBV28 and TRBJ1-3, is DVKVTQSSRYLVKRTGEKVFLECVQDMDHENMFWYRQDPGLGLRLIYFSYDVKMKEKGDIPEGYSVSREKKERFSLILESASTNQTSMYLCASSLLYTQGSGNTIYFGEGSWLTVV.

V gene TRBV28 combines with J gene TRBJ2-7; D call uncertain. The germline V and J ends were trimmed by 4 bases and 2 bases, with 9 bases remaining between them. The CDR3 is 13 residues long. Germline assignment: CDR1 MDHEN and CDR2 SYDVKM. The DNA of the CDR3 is TGTGCCAGCAGTTCAAGTGGGGCCTACGAGCAGTACTTC. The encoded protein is CASSSSGAYEQYF.

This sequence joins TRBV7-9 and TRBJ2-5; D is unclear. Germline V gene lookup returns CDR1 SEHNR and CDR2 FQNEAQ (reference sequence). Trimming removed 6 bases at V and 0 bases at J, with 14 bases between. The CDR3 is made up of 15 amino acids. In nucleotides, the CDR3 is TGTGCCAGCAGGTCCCTTGGGTGGTACCAAGAGACCCAGTACTTC. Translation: CASRSLGWYQETQYF.

DNA for the CDR3: TGTGCCAGCCTAACTAGGGCAGGAGCGACTGAAGCTTTCTTT. Its protein is CASLTRAGATEAFF. J is TRBJ1-1 and V is TRBV28; D gene unclear. Germline V gene data show CDR1 as MDHEN and CDR2 as SYDVKM. V was trimmed by 8 bases and J by 5 bases, leaving 18 bases between them. The length of the CDR3 is 14 residues.

The CDR3 nucleotides read TGTGCCAGCAGCTTCGGGACAGGGGTGAGCTACGAGCAGTACTTC. Translation: CASSFGTGVSYEQYF. The V gene is TRBV7-9, the J gene TRBJ2-7; TRBD1 matches at 10 bases. The CDR3 sequence is 15 residues long. Trimming removed 3 bases from V and 3 bases from J; junction bases left unmatched: 5. Germline V gene data show CDR1 as SEHNR and CDR2 as FQNEAQ (reference sequence).